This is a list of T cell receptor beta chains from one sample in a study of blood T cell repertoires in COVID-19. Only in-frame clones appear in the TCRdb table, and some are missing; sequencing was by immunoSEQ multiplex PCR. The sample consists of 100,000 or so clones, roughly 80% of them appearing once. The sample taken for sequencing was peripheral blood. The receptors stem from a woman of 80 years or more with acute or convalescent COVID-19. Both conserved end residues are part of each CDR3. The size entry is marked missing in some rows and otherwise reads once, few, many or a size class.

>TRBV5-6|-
CASSSGQGTEYF
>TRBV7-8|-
CASSLRGNNRAYNEQFF
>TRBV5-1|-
CASSLGPDQPQHF
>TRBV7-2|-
CASSIFSGMETQYF
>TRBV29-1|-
CSAGGGRTDTQYF
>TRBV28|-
CASSFTPSGGGYTF
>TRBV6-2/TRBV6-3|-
CASSLKQGDYGYTF
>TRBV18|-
CASSFTSSSNTGELFF
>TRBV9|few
CASSLTSNSYNEQFF
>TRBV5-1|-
CASSLEIPANTGELFF
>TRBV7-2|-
CASSFQGTGGGTDTQYF
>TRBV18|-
CASSPVSAGSNTGELFF
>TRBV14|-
CASSPLGDRSSYNEQFF
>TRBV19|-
CASMSFYGYTF
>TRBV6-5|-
CASSYTRDRLGEAFF
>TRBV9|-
CASSIEGGRARETQYF
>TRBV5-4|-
CASSLDPSAQETQYF
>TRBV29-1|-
CSVDPRDRGTNTQYF
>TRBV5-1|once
CASSPMDRGNTGELFF
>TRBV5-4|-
CASSSGTGDTSGYTF
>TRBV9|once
CASSPRGEGNQPQHF
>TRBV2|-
CASRGDSRQGEQYF
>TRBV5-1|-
CASSLGQGNEQFF
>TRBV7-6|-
CASSLVTGPYNEQFF
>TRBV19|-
CASSPGQTGNTIYF
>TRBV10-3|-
CAMRSVPTYEQYF
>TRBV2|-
CASTNSWDRGDYGYTF
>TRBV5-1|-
CASSVGRGNTGELFF
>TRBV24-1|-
CATSDLVLMTLYGYTF
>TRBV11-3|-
CASSSPGTGDYGYTF
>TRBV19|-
CASNTDRAGYTF
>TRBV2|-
CASSVNQGGTEAFF
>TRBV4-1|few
CASSQVPGLAGVMDTQYF
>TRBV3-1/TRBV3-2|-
CASSRGGNQPQHF
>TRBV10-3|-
CAISEPHPPEAFF
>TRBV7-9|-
CASSMWGDEQFF
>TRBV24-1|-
CATSEGLAGAVDTQYF
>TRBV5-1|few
CASSLGRGDGYTF
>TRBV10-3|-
CAISTSGPPETQYF
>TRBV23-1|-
CASSQPITGWNTEAFF
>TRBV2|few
CASSEGEGPQPQHF
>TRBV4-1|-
CASSQGPRQSEKLFF
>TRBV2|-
CASSLTPGGEGYTF
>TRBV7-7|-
CASSQTGGSDTQYF
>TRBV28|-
CASTEGGVGGELFF
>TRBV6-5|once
CASGRGPGETQYF
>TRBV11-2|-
CASSLDGTGGAGTEAFF
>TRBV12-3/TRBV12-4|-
CASSPGVNTEAFF
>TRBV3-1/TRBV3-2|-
CASSQDKGEQFF
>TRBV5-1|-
CASSTQGGDTQYF
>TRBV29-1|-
CSARDRKNYEQYF